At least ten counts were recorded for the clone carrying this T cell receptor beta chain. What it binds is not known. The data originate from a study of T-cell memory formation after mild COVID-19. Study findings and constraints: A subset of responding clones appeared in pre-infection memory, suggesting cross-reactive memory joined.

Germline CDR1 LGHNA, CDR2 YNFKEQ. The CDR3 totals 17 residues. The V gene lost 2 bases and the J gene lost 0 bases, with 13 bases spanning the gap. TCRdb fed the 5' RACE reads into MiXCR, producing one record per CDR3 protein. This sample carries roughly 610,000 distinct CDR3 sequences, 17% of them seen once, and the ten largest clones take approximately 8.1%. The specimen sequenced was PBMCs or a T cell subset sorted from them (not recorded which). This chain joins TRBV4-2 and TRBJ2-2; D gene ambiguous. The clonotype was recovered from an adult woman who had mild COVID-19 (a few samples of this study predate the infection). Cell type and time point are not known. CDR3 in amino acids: CASSQKQGPANTGELFF. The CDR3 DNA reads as TGTGCCAGCAGCCAAAAACAAGGACCCGCGAACACCGGGGAGCTGTTTTTT.